This T cell receptor (beta chain) was retrieved from a study of beta chain features in type 1 diabetes. The investigators reverse transcribed all of the isolated RNA, so they sequenced expressed TCRB transcripts. Repertoires were generated with immunoSEQ multiplex PCR, while TCRdb's copy carries only in-frame clones and drops some. The sample lists about 410,000 clones; around 14% were seen once. This CDR3 is 14 amino acids long. Between the trimmed V and J ends, which lost 1 base and 5 bases, there was a span of 12 bases. From germline, CDR1 is SEHNR and CDR2 FQNEAQ (reference sequence). Material: naive CD4+ T cells from blood. This TCR was recovered from a young man in good health. The chain has TRBV7-9 and TRBJ2-7; D uncertain. CDR3 protein: CASSLGYIVDEQYF. Here the CDR3 DNA reads TGTGCCAGCAGCTTAGGCTACATAGTCGACGAGCAGTACTTC.